This T cell receptor beta chain was captured in a study of response to subunit inactivated influenza vaccine. Germline CDR1 reads LGHNA; CDR2 reads YNFKEQ. V lost 0 bases and J lost 9, with 6 bases in between. The CDR3 is made up of 13 amino acids. Study-wide findings and caveats: Only a handful of new T cells, the authors suggested, are recruited with each seasonal influenza vaccination.

MiXCR, run by TCRdb on the RT-PCR reads, gives a single entry per CDR3 protein. In the table there are approximately 730,000 distinct CDR3 sequences, approximately 14% of which are singletons. Worth noting for this clonotype: Antigen specificity is unknown.

The TCR originated in a man aged 50-60 years who received an inactivated influenza vaccine. The gene calls are TRBV4-2 and TRBJ1-6; D is unclear. Sequences were derived from PBMCs from blood, sampled roughly 2 weeks before vaccination. The CDR3 DNA reads TGTGCCAGCAGCCAAGATCCAGGTTCACCCCTCCACTTT. Its protein product is CASSQDPGSPLHF.